The present TCR beta chain was sequenced within a study of regulatory T cells in long-lasting Graves disease. Study-level results: TRBV28, TRBJ1-2 and TRBJ2-5 were favored in persistent disease.

Time point indicated: newly diagnosed GD, antithyroid drugs for less than 3 months. RNA extracted from PBMCs served as the sequencing template. This clonotype showed up just a few times. Its antigen is as yet unknown. Researchers made TCR beta libraries by using iRepertoire HTBI primers and running Arm-PCR on CDR3 regions. TCRdb reprocessed the multiplex PCR reads with MiXCR, giving one entry per CDR3 protein. This table holds approximately 390,000 distinct CDR3 sequences, around 16% found once. V lost 0 bases and J lost 4; bases outside the gene matches: 2. Germline V gene sequence: CDR1 SGHTA, CDR2 FQGTGA. The CDR3 covers 15 residues. These same data were also listed under a study on T cells in Graves' hyperthyroidism and ophthalmopathy. That work adds: Graves' hyperthyroidism without ophthalmopathy progression within 18 months was termed stable. The HTBI primer set served for first-round RT-PCR of the TCR CDR3. Classification by a 13 V-J model distinguished ophthalmopathy from stable hyperthyroidism.

The chain is built from TRBV7-3 and TRBJ2-5, with 10 bases that match TRBD2. The clonotype originates from a young woman with Graves disease. Sequenced material: peripheral blood mononuclear cells (PBMCs), taken at new diagnosis, from a patient treated with antithyroid drugs. The CDR3 protein is CASSLTPSGRETQYF. The CDR3 nucleotides are TGTGCCAGCAGCTTAACACCTAGCGGGAGAGAGACCCAGTACTTC.